These 2 T cell receptor beta chains came from one sample sequenced in a study of regulatory T cells in long-lasting Graves disease. Sample time point: newly diagnosed GD, antithyroid drugs for less than 3 months. From RNA extracted from PBMCs, the TCR library was made. CDR3-region Arm-PCR and iRepertoire HTBI primers produced the TCR beta libraries. A single record per CDR3 protein comes from TCRdb applying MiXCR to the multiplex PCR reads. This sample has hundreds of thousands of distinct CDR3 sequences; approximately 15% occur once, and the top ten carry more than 15%. These data also featured in a second study, about T cells in Graves' hyperthyroidism and ophthalmopathy.

The source material was peripheral blood mononuclear cells (PBMCs), sampled at new diagnosis, from a patient treated with antithyroid drugs. The receptors here all came from a woman in her thirties with Graves disease.

J is TRBJ2-1 and V is TRBV3-1, with D possibly being TRBD2 (5 bases). Germline CDR1 LGHDT, CDR2 YNNKEL (reference sequence). Trimming took off 3 bases at V and 5 bases at J, with 17 bases between the two ends. The CDR3 has 16 amino acids. Written as DNA, the CDR3 is TGTGCCAGCAGCCAGCCTCAGCGGCTAACCCACAATGAGCAGTTCTTC. Residues: CASSQPQRLTHNEQFF.

Ten or more counts support this clonotype. The chain couples TRBV12-3 or TRBV12-4 to TRBJ1-1; 8 bases match TRBD1. Losses at the gene ends were 6 bases for V and 5 bases for J; bases not matched to a gene: 8. The CDR3 totals 14 residues. This CDR3 is CASRNRGVETEAFF. CDR3 coding DNA: TGTGCCAGCAGAAACAGGGGGGTTGAGACTGAAGCTTTCTTT.